This TCR beta chain came from a study of shared clonotypes between healthy human individuals. This clone was seen a few times. Clones were sequenced by immunoSEQ multiplex PCR, and TCRdb holds only the in-frame ones, with some missing. Found here are millions of clones, around nine tenths of them singletons; the top ten hold 0.11% to 0.15%. Trimming left V 6 bases short and J 1 base short, with 13 bases between. The CDR3 totals 15 residues. Germline CDR1 and CDR2: MNHEY and SMNVEV (reference sequence). The V gene is TRBV27, the J gene TRBJ1-5; maybe TRBD1 (5 bases). This TCR derives from a young man in good health. The sequencing input was naive CD4+ T cells sorted from blood. Subset of the sample: CD45RA+ positively selected. For the CDR3, the DNA is TGTGCCAGCAGACCCGGGACTATCAGCAATCAGCCCCAGCATTTT. It encodes CASRPGTISNQPQHF.